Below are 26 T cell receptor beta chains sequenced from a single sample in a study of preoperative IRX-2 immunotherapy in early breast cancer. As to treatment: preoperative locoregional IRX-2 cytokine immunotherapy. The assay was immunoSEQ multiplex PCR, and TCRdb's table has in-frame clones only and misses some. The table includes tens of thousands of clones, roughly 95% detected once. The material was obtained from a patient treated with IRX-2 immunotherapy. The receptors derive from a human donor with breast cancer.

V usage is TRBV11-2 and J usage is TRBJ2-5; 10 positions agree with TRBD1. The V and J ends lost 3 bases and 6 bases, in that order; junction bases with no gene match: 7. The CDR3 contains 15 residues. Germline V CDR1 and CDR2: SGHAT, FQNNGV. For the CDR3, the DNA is TGTGCCAGCAGCTTCCCGGGACAGGGGACGAAGACCCAGTACTTC. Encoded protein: CASSFPGQGTKTQYF. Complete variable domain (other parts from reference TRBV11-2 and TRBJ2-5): EAGVAQSPRYKIIEKRQSVAFWCNPISGHATLYWYQQILGQGPKLLIQFQNNGVVDDSQLPKDRFSAERLKGVDSTLKIQPAKLEDSAVYLCASSFPGQGTKTQYFGPGTRLLVL.

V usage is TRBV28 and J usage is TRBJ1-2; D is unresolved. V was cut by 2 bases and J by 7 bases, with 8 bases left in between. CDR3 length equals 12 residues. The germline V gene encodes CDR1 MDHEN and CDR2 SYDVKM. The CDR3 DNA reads TGTGCCAGCAGTTTACGAGGACTTGGCTACACCTTC. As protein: CASSLRGLGYTF.

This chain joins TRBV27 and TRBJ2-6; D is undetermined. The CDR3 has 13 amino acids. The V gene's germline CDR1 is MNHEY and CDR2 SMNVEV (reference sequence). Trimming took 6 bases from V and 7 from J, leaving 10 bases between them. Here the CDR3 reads CASRLDLANVLTF. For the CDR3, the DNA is TGTGCCAGCAGGCTGGACCTAGCCAACGTCCTGACTTTC.

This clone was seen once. In DNA, the CDR3 is TGTGCCAGCAGCACCCGGACTAGCGGGAGTTACGAGCAGTACTTC. This gives the protein CASSTRTSGSYEQYF. The chain has TRBV7-2 and TRBJ2-7; TRBD2 aligns across 13 bases. The ends lost 5 bases at V and 4 bases at J; junction bases unmatched: 5. The CDR3 consists of 15 residues. Germline lookup yields CDR1 SGHTA and CDR2 FQGNSA.

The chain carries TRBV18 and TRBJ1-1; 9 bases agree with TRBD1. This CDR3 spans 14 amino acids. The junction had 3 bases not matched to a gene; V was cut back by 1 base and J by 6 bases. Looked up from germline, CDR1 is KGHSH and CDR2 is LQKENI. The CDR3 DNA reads TGTGCCAGCTCACCACGGACAGGGGTTGCTGAAGCTTTCTTT. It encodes CASSPRTGVAEAFF.

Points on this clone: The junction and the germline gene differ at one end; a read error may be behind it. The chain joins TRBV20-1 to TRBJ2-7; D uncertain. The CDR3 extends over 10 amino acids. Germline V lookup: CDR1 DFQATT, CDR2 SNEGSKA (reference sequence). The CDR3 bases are TGCAGTGCTGGAGACGGTCGGCGGTACTTC. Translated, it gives CSAGDGRRYF.

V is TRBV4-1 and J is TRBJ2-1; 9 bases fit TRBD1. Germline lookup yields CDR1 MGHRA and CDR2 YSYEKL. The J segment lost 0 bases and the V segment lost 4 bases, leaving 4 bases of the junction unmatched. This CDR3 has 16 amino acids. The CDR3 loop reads CASSLGQGSSYNEQFF. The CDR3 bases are TGCGCCAGCAGCCTGGGACAGGGTAGCTCCTACAATGAGCAGTTCTTC.

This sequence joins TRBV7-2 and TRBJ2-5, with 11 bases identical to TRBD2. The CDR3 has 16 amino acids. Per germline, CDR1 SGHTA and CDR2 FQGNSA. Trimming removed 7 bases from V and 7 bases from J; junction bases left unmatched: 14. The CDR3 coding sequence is TGTGCCAGCAACCCAGTTGGGACTAGCGGTTCTGGGACCCAGTACTTC. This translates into CASNPVGTSGSGTQYF.

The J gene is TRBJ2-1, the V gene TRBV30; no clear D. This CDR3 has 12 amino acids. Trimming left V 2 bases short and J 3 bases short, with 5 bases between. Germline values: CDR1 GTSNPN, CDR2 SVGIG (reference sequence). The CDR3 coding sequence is TGTGCCTGGAGTTTCGTCTACAATGAGCAGTTCTTC. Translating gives CAWSFVYNEQFF.

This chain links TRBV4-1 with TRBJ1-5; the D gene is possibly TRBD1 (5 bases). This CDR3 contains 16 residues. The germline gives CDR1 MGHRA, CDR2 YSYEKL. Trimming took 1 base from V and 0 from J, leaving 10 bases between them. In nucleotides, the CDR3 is TGCGCCAGCAGCCAAGGAGGGGCACCTAGCAATCAGCCCCAGCATTTT. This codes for CASSQGGAPSNQPQHF.

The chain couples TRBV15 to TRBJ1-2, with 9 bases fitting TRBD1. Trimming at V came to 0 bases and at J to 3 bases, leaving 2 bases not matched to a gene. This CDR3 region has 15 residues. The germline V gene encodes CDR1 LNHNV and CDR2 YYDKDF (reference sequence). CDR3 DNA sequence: TGTGCCACCAGCAGAGAGGGACAGGGTCACTATGGCTACACCTTC. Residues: CATSREGQGHYGYTF.

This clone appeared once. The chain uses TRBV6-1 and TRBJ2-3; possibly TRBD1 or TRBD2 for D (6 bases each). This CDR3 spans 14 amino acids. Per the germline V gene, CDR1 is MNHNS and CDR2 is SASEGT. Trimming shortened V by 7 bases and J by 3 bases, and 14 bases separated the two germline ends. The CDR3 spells CASTTGAQTDTQYF. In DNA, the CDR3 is TGTGCCAGCACCACGGGGGCCCAAACAGATACGCAGTATTTT.

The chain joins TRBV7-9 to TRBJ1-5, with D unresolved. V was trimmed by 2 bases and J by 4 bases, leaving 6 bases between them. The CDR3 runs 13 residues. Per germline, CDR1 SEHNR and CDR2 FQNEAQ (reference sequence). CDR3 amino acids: CASSLTQNQPQHF. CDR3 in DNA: TGTGCCAGCAGCTTAACGCAGAATCAGCCCCAGCATTTT.

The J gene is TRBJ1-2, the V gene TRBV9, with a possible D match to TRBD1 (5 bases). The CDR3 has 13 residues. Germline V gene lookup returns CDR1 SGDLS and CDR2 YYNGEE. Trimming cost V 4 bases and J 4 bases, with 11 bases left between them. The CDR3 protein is CASSPRRGYGYTF. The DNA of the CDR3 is TGTGCCAGCAGCCCCCGTAGGGGCTATGGCTACACCTTC. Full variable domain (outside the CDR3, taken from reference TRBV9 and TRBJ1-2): DSGVTQTPKHLITATGQRVTLRCSPRSGDLSVYWYQQSLDQGLQFLIQYYNGEERAKGNILERFSAQQFPDLHSELNLSSLELGDSALYFCASSPRRGYGYTFGSGTRLTVV.

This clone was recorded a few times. The CDR3 reads CASSQELEGISPLHF. CDR3 sequence (DNA): TGTGCCAGCAGCCAAGAATTGGAGGGCATTTCACCCCTCCACTTT. V and J are TRBV4-2 and TRBJ1-6; D gene ambiguous. The ends were cut back, 0 bases at V and 9 bases at J, with 12 bases in the middle. Germline loops: CDR1 LGHNA, CDR2 YNFKEQ. This CDR3 contains 15 residues.

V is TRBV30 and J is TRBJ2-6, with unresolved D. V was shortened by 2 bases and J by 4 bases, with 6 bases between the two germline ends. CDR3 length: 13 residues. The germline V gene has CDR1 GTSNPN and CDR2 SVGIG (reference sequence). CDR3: CAWSNSGANVLTF. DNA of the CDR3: TGTGCCTGGAGTAACAGCGGGGCCAACGTCCTGACTTTC.

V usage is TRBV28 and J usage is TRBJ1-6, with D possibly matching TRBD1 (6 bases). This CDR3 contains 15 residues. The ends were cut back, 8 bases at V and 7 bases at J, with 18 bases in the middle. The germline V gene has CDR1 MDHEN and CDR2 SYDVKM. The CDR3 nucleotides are TGTGCCAGCCTGAACAGGCAGGGGACAAATTCACCCCTCCACTTT. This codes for CASLNRQGTNSPLHF.

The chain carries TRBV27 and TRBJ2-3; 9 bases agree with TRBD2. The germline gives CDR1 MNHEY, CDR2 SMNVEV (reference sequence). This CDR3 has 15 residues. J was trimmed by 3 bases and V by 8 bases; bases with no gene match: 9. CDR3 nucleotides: TGTGCCAGCCGAGGACTAGCGAAGGGAACAGATACGCAGTATTTT. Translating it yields CASRGLAKGTDTQYF.

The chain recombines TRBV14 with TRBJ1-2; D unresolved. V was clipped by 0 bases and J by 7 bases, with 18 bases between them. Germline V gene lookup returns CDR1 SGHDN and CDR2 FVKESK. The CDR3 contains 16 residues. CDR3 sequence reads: CASSQDLSGRAFGYTF. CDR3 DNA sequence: TGTGCCAGCAGCCAAGATCTTTCCGGACGGGCTTTTGGCTACACCTTC.

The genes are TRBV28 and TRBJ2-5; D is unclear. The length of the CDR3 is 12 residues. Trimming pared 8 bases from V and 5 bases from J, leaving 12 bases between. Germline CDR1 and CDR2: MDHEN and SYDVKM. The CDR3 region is CASEDPGETQYF. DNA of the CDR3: TGTGCCAGCGAGGACCCCGGGGAGACCCAGTACTTC.

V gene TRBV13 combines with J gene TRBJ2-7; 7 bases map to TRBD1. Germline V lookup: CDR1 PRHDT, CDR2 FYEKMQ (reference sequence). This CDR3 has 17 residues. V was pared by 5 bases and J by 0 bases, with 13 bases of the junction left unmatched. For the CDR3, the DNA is TGTGCCAGCAGCCTCACCTTTGGGACAGCGGTCTCCTACGAGCAGTACTTC. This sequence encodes CASSLTFGTAVSYEQYF.

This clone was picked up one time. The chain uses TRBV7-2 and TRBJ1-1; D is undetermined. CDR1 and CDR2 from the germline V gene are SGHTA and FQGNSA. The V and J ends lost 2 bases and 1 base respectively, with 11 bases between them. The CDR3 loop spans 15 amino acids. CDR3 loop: CASSLRSSPNTEAFF. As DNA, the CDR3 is TGTGCCAGCAGCTTAAGGTCAAGCCCGAACACTGAAGCTTTCTTT.

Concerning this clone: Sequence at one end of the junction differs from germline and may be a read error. The CDR3 sequence is CASSLGLASYEQYF. CDR3 DNA sequence: TGTGCCAGCAGCCTAGGACTAGCCTCCTACGAGCAGTACTTC. The J gene is TRBJ2-7, the V gene TRBV13, with 8 bases aligning to TRBD2. The CDR3 loop spans 14 amino acids. Germline assignment: CDR1 PRHDT and CDR2 FYEKMQ (reference sequence).

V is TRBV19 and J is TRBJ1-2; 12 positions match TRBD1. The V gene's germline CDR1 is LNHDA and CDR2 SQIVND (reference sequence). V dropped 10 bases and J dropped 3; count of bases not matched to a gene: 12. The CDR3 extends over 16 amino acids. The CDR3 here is CAISWDRGLGDYGYTF. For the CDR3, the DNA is TGTGCCATTTCCTGGGACAGGGGGCTTGGGGACTATGGCTACACCTTC.

Here the CDR3 reads CASSSPGGNSYEQYF. DNA of the CDR3: TGTGCCAGCAGTTCCCCGGGGGGGAACTCCTACGAGCAGTACTTC. The chain employs TRBV28 and TRBJ2-7, with 8 bases that match TRBD2. The trim removed 4 bases at V and 0 bases at J, leaving 5 bases unmatched. Germline CDR1 reads MDHEN; CDR2 reads SYDVKM. The CDR3 length is 15 residues.

DNA for the CDR3: TGTGCCAGCAGCCTTGGGGCCTTGGGCGCCGGGGAGCTGTTTTTT. Protein sequence: CASSLGALGAGELFF. The chain employs TRBV7-6 and TRBJ2-2; D is perhaps TRBD1 (5 bases). V was clipped by 5 bases and J by 6 bases, with 16 bases between them. CDR3 size: 15 residues. Germline CDR1 reads SGHVS; CDR2 reads FNYEAQ. The complete variable domain, with remaining parts taken from reference TRBV7-6 and TRBJ2-2, reads GAGVSQSPRYKVTKRGQDVALRCDPISGHVSLYWYRQALGQGPEFLTYFNYEAQQDKSGLPNDRFSAERPEGSISTLTIQRTEQRDSAMYRCASSLGALGAGELFFGEGSRLTVL.